Shown below are 7 T cell receptor beta chains from a single sample sequenced in a study of cytomegalovirus exposure and HLA in healthy donors. Both 60 Vbeta primers and 13 Jbeta primers went into the PCR. Sequenced by immunoSEQ multiplex PCR; TCRdb stores in-frame clones only, minus some. The data show about 45,000 clones, 87% seen once. Sample: PBMCs. Every receptor here comes from a woman aged 40 to 49 in good health and CMV-seropositive.

The chain has TRBV7-2 and TRBJ2-5; TRBD2 aligns across 7 bases. CDR1 is SGHTA and CDR2 is FQGNSA in the germline V gene. CDR3 size: 16 residues. Germline trimming cut 1 base from V and 2 bases from J; bases unmatched to any gene: 7. CDR3 bases: TGTGCCAGCAGCTTAGTCTCCGGGACTACACAAGAGACCCAGTACTTC. Translating it yields CASSLVSGTTQETQYF. Using reference TRBV7-2 and TRBJ2-5 for the parts outside the CDR3, the full variable domain is GAGVSQSPSNKVTEKGKDVELRCDPISGHTALYWYRQSLGQGLEFLIYFQGNSAPDKSGLPSDRFSAERTGGSVSTLTIQRTQQEDSAVYLCASSLVSGTTQETQYFGPGTRLLVL.

The chain joins TRBV7-6 to TRBJ2-1; a weak D match, TRBD1 (6 bases). The CDR3 contains 15 residues. CDR1 is SGHVS, CDR2 FNYEAQ, per germline. The V and J ends lost 0 bases and 4 bases respectively, with 10 bases between them. CDR3 in DNA: TGTGCCAGCAGCTTAGCGGGGGCGGGTTACAATGAGCAGTTCTTC. It is translated as CASSLAGAGYNEQFF.

The chain links TRBV18 to TRBJ1-5, with 7 bases matching TRBD1. This CDR3 is 15 amino acids long. Germline V gene data show CDR1 as KGHSH and CDR2 as LQKENI. The V and J ends lost 6 bases and 0 bases, in that order; junction bases with no gene match: 5. The CDR3 DNA reads as TGTGCCAGCTCGGGACAGAAACATAGCAATCAGCCCCAGCATTTT. It encodes CASSGQKHSNQPQHF.

The DNA for the CDR3 is TGTGCCATCAGGGGACAGGGGGGTCAGCCCCAGCATTTT. Translating it yields CAIRGQGGQPQHF. The chain carries TRBV10-3 and TRBJ1-5, with 11 bases fitting TRBD1. V was pared by 6 bases and J by 6 bases, with 1 base of the junction left unmatched. Germline V CDR1 and CDR2: ENHRY, SYGVKD. The CDR3 spans 13 residues.

The chain recombines TRBV29-1 with TRBJ2-1, with a tentative D call TRBD1 (6 bases). Deletions cut 6 bases from V and 5 bases from J, with 14 bases between. This CDR3 contains 13 residues. The germline V gene has CDR1 SQVTM and CDR2 ANQGSEA. As DNA, the CDR3 is TGCAGCGTGACCGACAGGCCAGACAATGAGCAGTTCTTC. As protein: CSVTDRPDNEQFF.

The chain carries TRBV11-1 and TRBJ1-1, with D unresolved. The V end lost 0 bases, the J end lost 6 bases, and 5 bases lay between the germline ends. The CDR3 contains 12 residues. The germline CDR1 and CDR2 sequences are SGHAT and FQDESV (reference sequence). DNA of the CDR3: TGTGCCAGCAGCTTAGCGAGCCCTGAAGCTTTCTTT. This gives the protein CASSLASPEAFF. Based on the CDR3 plus reference TRBV11-1 and TRBJ1-1, the full variable domain is EAEVAQSPRYKITEKSQAVAFWCDPISGHATLYWYRQILGQGPELLVQFQDESVVDDSQLPKDRFSAERLKGVDSTLKIQPAELGDSAMYLCASSLASPEAFFGQGTRLTVV.

This chain uses TRBV7-9 with TRBJ1-4; D ambiguous. The CDR3 is 14 residues long. V gave up 2 bases and J gave up 5 bases, with 9 bases separating them. Germline loops: CDR1 SEHNR, CDR2 FQNEAQ (reference sequence). The CDR3 loop is CASSLKFLNEKLFF. CDR3 coding DNA: TGTGCCAGCAGCTTAAAGTTTCTAAATGAAAAACTGTTTTTT.